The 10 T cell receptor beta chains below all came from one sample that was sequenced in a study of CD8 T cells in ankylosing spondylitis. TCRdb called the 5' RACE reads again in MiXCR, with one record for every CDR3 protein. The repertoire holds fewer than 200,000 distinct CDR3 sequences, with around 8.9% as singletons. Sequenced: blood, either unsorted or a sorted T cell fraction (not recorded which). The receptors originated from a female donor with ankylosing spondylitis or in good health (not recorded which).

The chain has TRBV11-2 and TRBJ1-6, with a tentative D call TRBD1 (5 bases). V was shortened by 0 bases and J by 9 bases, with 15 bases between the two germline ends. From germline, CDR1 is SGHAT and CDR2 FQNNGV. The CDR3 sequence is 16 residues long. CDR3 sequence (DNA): TGTGCCAGCAGCTTAGATACAGGAATGGGTAGTTCACCCCTCCACTTT. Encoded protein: CASSLDTGMGSSPLHF.

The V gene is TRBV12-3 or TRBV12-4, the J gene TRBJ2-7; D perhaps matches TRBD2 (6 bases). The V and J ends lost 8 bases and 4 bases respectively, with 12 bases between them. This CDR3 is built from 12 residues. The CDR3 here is CASGTSQYEQYF. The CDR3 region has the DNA TGTGCCAGCGGGACTTCCCAATACGAGCAGTACTTC.

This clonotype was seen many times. CDR3 DNA: TGTGCCAGCAGTGGTACTCAGGGACCGAACCAAGAGACCCAGTACTTC. It codes for CASSGTQGPNQETQYF. This sequence joins TRBV2 and TRBJ2-5, with D possibly called TRBD1 or TRBD2 (5 bases each). This CDR3 is 16 amino acids long. Germline assignment: CDR1 SNHLY and CDR2 FYNNEI. Trimming pared 4 bases from V and 0 bases from J, leaving 15 bases between.

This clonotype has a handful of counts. The CDR3 reads CASSFNDYEQYF. The DNA for the CDR3 is TGTGCCAGCAGTTTTAACGACTACGAGCAGTACTTC. The chain employs TRBV12-3 or TRBV12-4 and TRBJ2-7, with no clear D. Trimming took off 3 bases at V and 3 bases at J, with 6 bases between the two ends. This CDR3 is built from 12 residues.

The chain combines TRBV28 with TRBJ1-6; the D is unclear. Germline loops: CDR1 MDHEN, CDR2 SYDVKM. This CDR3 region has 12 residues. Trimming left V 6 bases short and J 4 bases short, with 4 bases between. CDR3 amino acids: CASRNYNSPLHF. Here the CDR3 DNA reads TGTGCCAGCAGGAATTATAATTCACCCCTCCACTTT.

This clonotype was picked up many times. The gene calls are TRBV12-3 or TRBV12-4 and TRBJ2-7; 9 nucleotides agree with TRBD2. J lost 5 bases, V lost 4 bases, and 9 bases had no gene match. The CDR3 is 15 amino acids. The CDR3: CASSSFGTSINEQYF. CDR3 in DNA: TGTGCCAGCAGTTCCTTCGGGACTAGCATCAACGAGCAGTACTTC.

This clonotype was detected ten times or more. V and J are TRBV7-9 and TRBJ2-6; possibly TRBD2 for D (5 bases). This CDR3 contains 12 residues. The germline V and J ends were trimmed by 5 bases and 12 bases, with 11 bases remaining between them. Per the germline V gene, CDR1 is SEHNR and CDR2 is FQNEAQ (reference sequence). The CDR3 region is CASSHLTSVLTF. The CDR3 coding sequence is TGTGCCAGCAGCCACTTAACTAGCGTCCTGACTTTC. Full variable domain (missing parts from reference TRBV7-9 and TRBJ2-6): DTGVSQNPRHKITKRGQNVTFRCDPISEHNRLYWYRQTLGQGPEFLTYFQNEAQLEKSRLLSDRFSAERPKGSFSTLEIQRTEQGDSAMYLCASSHLTSVLTFGAGSRLTVL.

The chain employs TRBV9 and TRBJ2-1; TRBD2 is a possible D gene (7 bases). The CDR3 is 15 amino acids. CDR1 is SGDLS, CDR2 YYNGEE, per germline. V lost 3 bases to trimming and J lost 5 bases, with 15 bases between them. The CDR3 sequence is CASSGGGVRHNEQFF. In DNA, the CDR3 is TGTGCCAGCAGCGGAGGGGGGGTACGGCACAATGAGCAGTTCTTC.

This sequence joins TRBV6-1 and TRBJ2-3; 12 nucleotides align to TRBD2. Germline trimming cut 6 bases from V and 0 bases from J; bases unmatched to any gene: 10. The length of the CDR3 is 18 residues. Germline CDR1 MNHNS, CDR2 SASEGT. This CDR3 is CASSLLAGGGSSTDTQYF. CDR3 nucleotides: TGTGCCAGCAGCCTTCTAGCGGGAGGGGGTTCTAGCACAGATACGCAGTATTTT.

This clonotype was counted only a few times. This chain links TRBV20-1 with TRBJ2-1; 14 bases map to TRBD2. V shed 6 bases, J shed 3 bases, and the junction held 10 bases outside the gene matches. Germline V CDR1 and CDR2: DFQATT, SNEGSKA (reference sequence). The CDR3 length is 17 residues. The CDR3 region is CSASGLAGDMDYNEQFF. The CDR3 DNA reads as TGCAGTGCGTCGGGACTAGCGGGAGACATGGACTACAATGAGCAGTTCTTC.